This TCR beta chain was identified during a study of immune characterization of retroperitoneal liposarcoma. By sample fraction, this clonotype is medium-sized. CDR1 is SGHTA, CDR2 FQGTGA, per germline. The CDR3 is made up of 13 amino acids. V was cut by 5 bases and J by 5 bases, with 10 bases left in between. TCRdb re-called the PCR reads with MiXCR, one entry per CDR3 protein. The data show about 2,400 distinct CDR3 sequences, about 45% seen once. The J gene is TRBJ2-1, the V gene TRBV7-3; D may be TRBD2 (6 bases). The clonotype was recovered from a male donor with retroperitoneal liposarcoma. Specimen: tumor tissue. The CDR3 reads CASSRGGNNEQFF. CDR3 sequence (DNA): TGTGCCAGCAGCCGTGGGGGGAACAATGAGCAGTTCTTC.